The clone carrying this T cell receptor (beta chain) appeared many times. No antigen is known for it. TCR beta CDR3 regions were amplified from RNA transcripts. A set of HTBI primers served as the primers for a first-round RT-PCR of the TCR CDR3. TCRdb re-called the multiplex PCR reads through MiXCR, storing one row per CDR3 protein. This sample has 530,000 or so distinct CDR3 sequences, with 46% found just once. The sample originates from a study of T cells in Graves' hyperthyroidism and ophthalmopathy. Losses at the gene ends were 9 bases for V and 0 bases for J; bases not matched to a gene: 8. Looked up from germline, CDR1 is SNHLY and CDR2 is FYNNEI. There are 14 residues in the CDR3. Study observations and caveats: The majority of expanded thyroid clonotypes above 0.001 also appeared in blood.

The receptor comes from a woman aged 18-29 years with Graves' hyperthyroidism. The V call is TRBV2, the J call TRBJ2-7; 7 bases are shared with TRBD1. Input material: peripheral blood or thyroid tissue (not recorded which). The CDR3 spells CARSRRGSSYEQYF. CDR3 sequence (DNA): TGTGCCAGATCACGCAGGGGGAGCTCCTACGAGCAGTACTTC.